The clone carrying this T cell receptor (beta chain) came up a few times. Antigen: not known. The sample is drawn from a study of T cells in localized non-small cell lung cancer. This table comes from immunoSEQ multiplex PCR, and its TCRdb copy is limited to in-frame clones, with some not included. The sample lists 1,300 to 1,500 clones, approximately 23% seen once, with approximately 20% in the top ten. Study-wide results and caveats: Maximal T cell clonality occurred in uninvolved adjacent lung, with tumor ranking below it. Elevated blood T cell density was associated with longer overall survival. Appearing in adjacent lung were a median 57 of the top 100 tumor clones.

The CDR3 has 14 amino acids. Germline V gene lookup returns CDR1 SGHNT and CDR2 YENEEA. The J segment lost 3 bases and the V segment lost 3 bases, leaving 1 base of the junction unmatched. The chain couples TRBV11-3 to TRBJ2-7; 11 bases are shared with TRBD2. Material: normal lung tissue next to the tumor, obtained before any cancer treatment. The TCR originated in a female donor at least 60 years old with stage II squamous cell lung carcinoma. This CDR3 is CASSFSGGVYEQYF. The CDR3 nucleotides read TGTGCCAGCAGCTTTAGCGGGGGGGTCTACGAGCAGTACTTC.